This T cell receptor (beta chain) was found in a study of T cell changes during pregnancy in multiple sclerosis. With respect to this clone: An end of the junction does not agree with germline; a read error may underlie this.

Data came from immunoSEQ multiplex PCR; TCRdb stores just in-frame clones and leaves some out. The sample carries approximately 64,000 clones, 92% recorded once. This CDR3 is 16 amino acids long. CDR1 and CDR2 from the germline V gene are MNHNS and SASEGT. This clonotype originated in a female donor with multiple sclerosis, enrolled in a pregnancy study. The chain combines TRBV6-1 with TRBJ1-3, with a tentative D call TRBD1 (6 bases). Sample: peripheral blood, taken in the first trimester of pregnancy. The CDR3: CAGSERQVALGNTIYF. The CDR3 bases are TGTGCCGGCAGTGAAAGACAGGTCGCTCTAGGAAACACCATATATTTT.